The 26 T cell receptor beta chains presented below share a single source sample, sequenced in a study of shared clonotypes between healthy human individuals. Using immunoSEQ multiplex PCR, the repertoire was profiled, and TCRdb retains in-frame clones only, with some absent. The sample contains about 2.2 million clones, around 95% of which appear only once. CD45RO-negative CD8 cells positively selected for CCR7 made up the naive population, which excluded terminally differentiated effector memory CD45RA+ cells. The sample consisted of naive CD8+ T cells from PBMCs. The origin of the receptors is a young man in good health. Some clones in this sample may be carry-over from other donors' samples.

The rearrangement links TRBV5-1 to TRBJ1-1; D gene ambiguous. The CDR3 has 12 residues. From germline, CDR1 is SGHRS and CDR2 YFSETQ. The ends were cut back, 3 bases at V and 3 bases at J, with 6 bases in the middle. CDR3 sequence reads: CASSSFDTEAFF. Written as DNA, the CDR3 is TGCGCCAGCAGCTCATTCGACACTGAAGCTTTCTTT.

To note about this clone: Other nucleotide sequences from this sample produce the same CDR3. The rearrangement joins TRBV7-8 to TRBJ2-1; tentatively, D is TRBD1 or TRBD2 (5 bases each). Trimming removed 5 bases at V and 2 bases at J, with 10 bases between. CDR3 length: 14 amino acids. Looked up from germline, CDR1 is SGHVS and CDR2 is FQNEAQ. CDR3 sequence: CASSLGRAYNEQFF. The CDR3 DNA follows: TGTGCCAGCAGCCTGGGACGCGCCTACAATGAGCAGTTCTTC.

The table lists this clone with a count of one. J is TRBJ2-4 and V is TRBV6-4; 7 nucleotides match TRBD1. CDR3 size: 18 residues. V dropped 3 bases and J dropped 0; count of bases not matched to a gene: 11. The germline gives CDR1 MRHNA, CDR2 SNTAGT. CDR3 sequence: CASSESRLQGVAKNIQYF. CDR3 in DNA: TGTGCCAGCAGTGAAAGTAGGTTGCAGGGGGTAGCCAAAAACATTCAGTACTTC.

This sequence joins TRBV29-1 and TRBJ2-7; perhaps D is TRBD1 or TRBD2 (5 bases each). This CDR3 is built from 13 residues. In germline, CDR1 is SQVTM, CDR2 ANQGSEA. The V gene lost 1 base and the J gene lost 2 bases, with 9 bases spanning the gap. CDR3 sequence (DNA): TGCAGCGTTGAAGGAGGGGCCCCCTACGAGCAGTACTTC. Its translation: CSVEGGAPYEQYF.

This rearrangement joins TRBV11-2 to TRBJ1-5, with a weak D call TRBD1 (5 bases). Germline V gene data show CDR1 as SGHAT and CDR2 as FQNNGV. Trimming took off 5 bases at V and 0 bases at J, with 14 bases between the two ends. CDR3 size: 16 residues. The CDR3 DNA sequence: TGTGCCAGCAGCCTAGGGACGGCGGCTAGCAATCAGCCCCAGCATTTT. Residues: CASSLGTAASNQPQHF.

This clone showed up just a few times. The chain uses TRBV13 and TRBJ1-1; D ambiguous. This CDR3 region has 12 residues. Germline V gives CDR1 PRHDT, CDR2 FYEKMQ (reference sequence). V was shortened by 1 base and J by 11 bases, with 11 bases between the two germline ends. The CDR3 reads CASSLDRSRAFF. In nucleotides, the CDR3 is TGTGCCAGCAGCTTAGACCGGTCTAGGGCTTTCTTT.

The rearrangement links TRBV10-3 to TRBJ2-5; D gene ambiguous. This CDR3 contains 13 residues. V lost 2 bases and J 2 bases, leaving 6 bases between the germline ends. In germline, CDR1 is ENHRY, CDR2 SYGVKD. The CDR3 is CAISEGRQETQYF. The CDR3, as DNA: TGTGCCATCAGTGAGGGCCGACAAGAGACCCAGTACTTC.

The chain uses TRBV4-1 and TRBJ2-2, with a weak D call TRBD2 (6 bases). Per germline, CDR1 MGHRA and CDR2 YSYEKL. This CDR3 is built from 17 residues. V was shortened by 0 bases and J by 2 bases, with 13 bases between the two germline ends. The DNA for the CDR3 is TGCGCCAGCAGCCAAGACGTCGGGAGTTACAACACCGGGGAGCTGTTTTTT. Amino acid sequence: CASSQDVGSYNTGELFF.

This chain joins TRBV25-1 and TRBJ2-1; D perhaps matches TRBD1 (5 bases). Germline values: CDR1 MGHDK, CDR2 SYGVNS. V was clipped by 4 bases and J by 1 base, with 11 bases between them. The CDR3 spans 15 residues. The CDR3 protein is CASSGGDRSYNEQFF. The CDR3 DNA reads TGTGCCAGCAGTGGGGGCGATCGGTCCTACAATGAGCAGTTCTTC.

The chain recombines TRBV5-1 with TRBJ1-2, with D possibly matching TRBD1 (5 bases). The CDR3 has 16 residues. Between the trimmed V and J ends, which lost 0 bases and 7 bases, there was a span of 19 bases. Germline values: CDR1 SGHRS, CDR2 YFSETQ. CDR3 nucleotide sequence: TGCGCCAGCAGCTTGGACGCGGGACTCGATATCCTTGGCTACACCTTC. This codes for CASSLDAGLDILGYTF.

The CDR3 nucleotides read TGTGCCAGCAATGGACTGGGGTTGGGGGAGCAGTACTTC. This translates into CASNGLGLGEQYF. The V and J genes are TRBV28 and TRBJ2-7; weak D call: TRBD2 (5 bases). This CDR3 comprises 13 residues. V was pared by 7 bases and J by 7 bases, with 17 bases between. Germline CDR1 reads MDHEN; CDR2 reads SYDVKM.

The J gene is TRBJ2-7, the V gene TRBV9; TRBD1 matches 11 bases. Germline CDR1 is SGDLS and CDR2 is YYNGEE. The CDR3 length is 15 residues. The V segment lost 4 bases and the J segment 4 bases; nucleotides outside the gene matches: 7. Written as DNA, the CDR3 is TGTGCCAGCAGCCCGACCGGGACAGGGGGGTACGAGCAGTACTTC. Translated, it gives CASSPTGTGGYEQYF.

The V call is TRBV27, the J call TRBJ1-2, with 7 bases fitting TRBD1. Germline lookup yields CDR1 MNHEY and CDR2 SMNVEV (reference sequence). Trimming took 4 bases from V and 5 from J; bases not matched to a gene: 7. CDR3 size: 14 residues. The CDR3 bases are TGTGCCAGCAGTTGGGCGGCAGGGGGTTATGGCTACACCTTC. Translation: CASSWAAGGYGYTF.

The chain recombines TRBV4-2 with TRBJ2-4; 9 bases are a match to TRBD2. The CDR3 has 16 residues. The V gene's germline CDR1 is LGHNA and CDR2 YNFKEQ. The trim removed 5 bases at V and 3 bases at J, leaving 8 bases unmatched. The CDR3 DNA follows: TGTGCCAGCAGCAAGACTAGCGGAGACTACAAAAACATTCAGTACTTC. As protein: CASSKTSGDYKNIQYF.

V is TRBV2 and J is TRBJ2-7; D possibly corresponds to TRBD1 (5 bases). Trimming removed 3 bases at V and 4 bases at J, with 22 bases between. The germline gives CDR1 SNHLY, CDR2 FYNNEI. The CDR3 runs to 17 residues. Written as DNA, the CDR3 is TGTGCCAGCAGTGACCGGACGATAGGGGCAATTTATTACGAGCAGTACTTC. Amino acid sequence: CASSDRTIGAIYYEQYF.

The chain uses TRBV2 and TRBJ2-1; possible D gene TRBD2, 5 bases. There are 11 residues in the CDR3. Germline CDR1 reads SNHLY; CDR2 reads FYNNEI. Trimming shortened V by 8 bases and J by 7 bases, and 9 bases separated the two germline ends. CDR3 sequence: CASGRRNEQFF. DNA of the CDR3: TGTGCCAGCGGGCGGAGGAATGAGCAGTTCTTC. The variable domain in full, with the rest retrieved from reference TRBV2 and TRBJ2-1, is EPEVTQTPSHQVTQMGQEVILRCVPISNHLYFYWYRQILGQKVEFLVSFYNNEISEKSEIFDDQFSVERPDGSNFTLKIRSTKLEDSAMYFCASGRRNEQFFGPGTRLTVL.

The sample holds a few counts of this clone. In DNA form, the CDR3 reads TGTGCCAGCAGCTTAGAGGGGAACACTGAAGCTTTCTTT. Encoded protein: CASSLEGNTEAFF. The V and J genes are TRBV13 and TRBJ1-1; no clear D. Trimming pared 1 base from V and 1 base from J, leaving 4 bases between. CDR3 length equals 13 residues. Germline V lookup: CDR1 PRHDT, CDR2 FYEKMQ (reference sequence).

The chain couples TRBV9 to TRBJ2-7; maybe TRBD2 (7 bases). Germline CDR1 and CDR2: SGDLS and YYNGEE. Trimming cost V 3 bases and J 6 bases, with 19 bases left between them. This CDR3 is built from 15 residues. CDR3 sequence (DNA): TGTGCCAGCAGCGCCCAAGTCGGGGGGCAGATCGAGCAGTACTTC. This codes for CASSAQVGGQIEQYF.

This rearrangement joins TRBV30 to TRBJ2-7; maybe TRBD1 (6 bases). Trimming stripped 3 bases from V and 1 base from J, with 22 bases between. This CDR3 has 17 amino acids. Per germline, CDR1 GTSNPN and CDR2 SVGIG (reference sequence). The DNA of the CDR3 is TGTGCCTGGAGCCCCGCGAGCCGGGACAAAGCTTCCTACGAGCAGTACTTC. Translation gives CAWSPASRDKASYEQYF.

The chain combines TRBV28 with TRBJ1-5, with D maybe TRBD1 (5 bases). Trimming removed 5 bases at V and 9 bases at J, with 11 bases between. The germline V gene encodes CDR1 MDHEN and CDR2 SYDVKM. The CDR3 is 12 residues long. CDR3 sequence: CASSPRGGPQHF. CDR3 coding DNA: TGTGCCAGCAGTCCACGGGGGGGGCCCCAGCATTTT.

J is TRBJ2-1 and V is TRBV6-9; D possibly corresponds to TRBD2 (6 bases). This CDR3 region has 15 residues. Per germline, CDR1 MNHGY and CDR2 SVAAGI. Trimming took 5 bases from V and 9 from J, leaving 20 bases between them. CDR3 coding DNA: TGTGCCAGCAGTCAATGCGACACGGGGGACTGTGAGCAGTTCTTC. It translates to CASSQCDTGDCEQFF.

The chain couples TRBV19 to TRBJ1-2, with no clear D. CDR1 LNHDA and CDR2 SQIVND come from the germline V gene (reference sequence). The CDR3 loop spans 15 amino acids. Trimming shortened V by 3 bases and J by 2 bases, and 13 bases separated the two germline ends. The CDR3 region is CASSIPSTLNYGYTF. Here the CDR3 DNA reads TGTGCCAGTAGTATCCCATCAACACTCAACTATGGCTACACCTTC.

Turning to this clone: Additional DNA sequences in this sample encode the identical CDR3. This sequence joins TRBV27 and TRBJ2-1; 9 nucleotides match TRBD2. The CDR3 extends over 14 amino acids. The V and J ends lost 4 bases and 6 bases, in that order; junction bases with no gene match: 4. The germline gives CDR1 MNHEY, CDR2 SMNVEV (reference sequence). This chain's CDR3 is CASSSQTSGNEQFF. CDR3 DNA: TGTGCCAGCAGTTCCCAGACTAGCGGCAATGAGCAGTTCTTC.

V gene TRBV28 combines with J gene TRBJ2-7; the D is unclear. The germline CDR1 and CDR2 sequences are MDHEN and SYDVKM. Trimming pared 6 bases from V and 7 bases from J, leaving 16 bases between. CDR3 size: 13 residues. CDR3 bases: TGTGCCAGCAGCTTGGCCCTCTCGAGGGAGCAGTACTTC. Its translation: CASSLALSREQYF.

The V gene is TRBV9, the J gene TRBJ1-1, with 9 bases matching TRBD1. CDR3 size: 13 residues. The V gene end was trimmed by 3 bases and the J gene end by 7 bases; junction bases not matched to a gene: 4. Germline CDR1 is SGDLS and CDR2 is YYNGEE. This CDR3 reads CASSAGTGYEAFF. The CDR3 DNA reads as TGTGCCAGCAGCGCCGGGACAGGGTATGAAGCTTTCTTT.

CDR3 in amino acids: CASTDNSRAFF. For the CDR3, the DNA is TGTGCCAGCACCGATAACAGCAGGGCTTTCTTT. The rearrangement links TRBV5-4 to TRBJ1-1; D is uncertain. CDR1 and CDR2 (germline): SGHNT, YYREEE (reference sequence). CDR3 size: 11 residues. Trimming took off 6 bases at V and 11 bases at J, with 14 bases between the two ends.